The rows below give T cell receptor beta chains drawn from one sample of a study of CD8+CD57+ T cells in acquired aplastic anemia. TCRdb redid the calling of the reads with MiXCR, one entry per CDR3 protein. The sample holds hundreds of thousands of distinct CDR3 sequences, around 30% seen once. The sequenced sample was sorted CD4+, CD8+, or CD8+CD57+ T cells (not recorded which) from PBMCs. These receptors were taken from a human donor with aplastic anemia. Each CDR3 is given with its conserved first and last residue. Fields, in order: J gene, V gene, D gene, clone size, CDR3 DNA, CDR3 protein. A D gene is named only where the DNA matches it firmly. Clone size appears in some rows only: once, few, many, or a class for an expanded clone.

TRBJ1-1	TRBV14	-	few	TGTGCCAGCAGCCGTGGTGGGACACTGAACACTGAAGCTTTCTTT	CASSRGGTLNTEAFF
TRBJ1-2	TRBV24-1	-	-	TGTGCCAACAGTTTTGGGGGAGGCTACACCTTC	CANSFGGGYTF
TRBJ2-7	TRBV9	TRBD1	few	TGTGCCAGCAGCTTGGGGGACAGGGGCTTCTACGAGCAGTACTTC	CASSLGDRGFYEQYF
TRBJ2-3	TRBV2	TRBD2	-	TGTGCCAGCAGCCGTAGTAGCGGGATGTCAGATACGCAGTATTTT	CASSRSSGMSDTQYF
TRBJ2-5	TRBV25-1	-	many	TGTGCCAGCAGTTTCAATTATGGGGCGTACCAAGAGACCCAGTACTTC	CASSFNYGAYQETQYF
TRBJ1-5	TRBV13	-	few	TGTGCCAGCAGCTTATCCGGGAGAAGTCAGCCCCAGCATTTT	CASSLSGRSQPQHF
TRBJ1-2	TRBV18	TRBD1	-	TGTGCCAGCTCACGAGGGACAGTATTTAACTATGGCTACACCTTC	CASSRGTVFNYGYTF
TRBJ1-4	TRBV6-5	-	-	TGTGCCAGCAGTTACTCACGGGAAAAACTGTTTTTT	CASSYSREKLFF
TRBJ2-7	TRBV20-1	TRBD2	-	TGCAGTGCCAGTAGTACACTAGCGGGGGAGCAGTACTTC	CSASSTLAGEQYF
TRBJ1-3	TRBV20-1	TRBD1	many	TGCAGTGCTGGAGCGGGACAGGGGAGGAACACCATATATTTT	CSAGAGQGRNTIYF
TRBJ1-2	TRBV25-1	-	once	TGTGCCAGCAGTTTACCCCAAATCTCTTATGGCTACACCTTC	CASSLPQISYGYTF
TRBJ1-2	TRBV10-3	-	many	TGTGCCATAGACGGGGGGTACGGCTACACCTTC	CAIDGGYGYTF
TRBJ1-1	TRBV14	-	-	TGTGCCAGCAGCCAAGATAGCGGGGGTGAAACTGAAGCTTTCTTT	CASSQDSGGETEAFF
TRBJ2-7	TRBV19	TRBD2	-	TGTGCCAGTAGTGATACGGGACTAGCGGGAGTCGAGCAGTACTTC	CASSDTGLAGVEQYF
TRBJ1-6	TRBV10-2	-	-	TGCGCCAGCAGTGAGCAGGATAATTCACCCCTCCACTTT	CASSEQDNSPLHF
TRBJ1-2	TRBV6-1	-	few	TGTGCCAGCAGCTCCATGGACCTCTATGGCTACACCTTC	CASSSMDLYGYTF
TRBJ1-1	TRBV4-1	-	few	TGCGCCAGCAGCCCAAGCCAATTGTCAGGGGCTGAAGCTTTCTTT	CASSPSQLSGAEAFF
TRBJ1-2	TRBV2	-	-	TGTGCCAGCAGTGGTCAGGTTGGCGGCTACACCTTC	CASSGQVGGYTF
TRBJ1-6	TRBV2	-	many	TGTGCCAGCAGTGATCGGGGGGAGTGGGTCTCACCCCTCCACTTT	CASSDRGEWVSPLHF
TRBJ1-6	TRBV5-1	TRBD1	-	TGCGCCAGCAGCGCCGGACAGGTTGAAGTGTCACCCCTCCACTTT	CASSAGQVEVSPLHF
TRBJ2-3	TRBV7-6	TRBD2	-	TGTGCCAGCAGCTTACCTAGCGGGGGGTCCACAGTGTCGCAGTATTTT	CASSLPSGGSTVSQYF
TRBJ1-1	TRBV24-1	-	once	TGTGCCACCGGTGGCCTGGGGGGGGACAAGAACACTGAAGCTTTCTTT	CATGGLGGDKNTEAFF
TRBJ2-1	TRBV11-3	-	few	TGTGCCAGCAGCCCCCCCTCAGGTCGGCATGAGCAGTTCTTC	CASSPPSGRHEQFF
TRBJ2-5	TRBV7-9	TRBD2	-	TGTGCCAGCAGCTTAGGCGGGGGAGTACAAGAGACCCAGTACTTC	CASSLGGGVQETQYF
TRBJ2-5	TRBV2	-	-	TGTGCCAGCACCTACACAACGTACTTC	CASTYTTYF
TRBJ2-1	TRBV29-1	-	many	TGCAGCGTGCTAGCACCGAAACCCTACAATGAGCAGTTCTTC	CSVLAPKPYNEQFF
TRBJ1-1	TRBV29-1	-	-	TGCAGCGTCGGAAGAAAGGGAGACACTGAAGCTTTCTTT	CSVGRKGDTEAFF
TRBJ1-5	TRBV10-1	-	many	TGCGCCAGCAGTGAGTCAGGGAGTAATCAGCCCCAGCATTTT	CASSESGSNQPQHF
TRBJ1-2	TRBV15	-	few	TGTGCCACCAGCAGAGGAGACAGGCAGGATGGCTACACCTTC	CATSRGDRQDGYTF
TRBJ1-5	TRBV20-1	-	many	TGCAGTGCTAGGGGGGATAATCAGCCCCAGCATTTT	CSARGDNQPQHF
TRBJ1-6	TRBV25-1	TRBD1	few	TGTGCCAGCAGTTGGGGACAGCCTTCCGGGGTTTCACCCCTCCACTTT	CASSWGQPSGVSPLHF
TRBJ2-3	TRBV10-3	-	many	TGTGCCATCAGTGAGTCGAGCGGCTCTAGCACAGATACGCAGTATTTT	CAISESSGSSTDTQYF
TRBJ1-5	TRBV19	TRBD1	many	TGTGCCAGTAGTTTAGCGACAGGGGACTATAGCAATCAGCCCCAGCATTTT	CASSLATGDYSNQPQHF
TRBJ2-7	TRBV7-4	-	-	TGTGCCAGCAGCTTAGAACGGGTAGCGGTCTACGAGCAGTACTTC	CASSLERVAVYEQYF
TRBJ2-1	TRBV30	TRBD1	-	TGTGCCTACACGACAGGGGGAATCAATGAGCAGTTCTTC	CAYTTGGINEQFF
TRBJ1-6	TRBV10-3	TRBD1	few	TGTGCCATAGGGACAGATAATTCACCCCTCCACTTT	CAIGTDNSPLHF
TRBJ1-5	TRBV3-1	-	-	TGTGCCAGCAGCCAAGACAGGGTGCTGCCCCAGCATTTT	CASSQDRVLPQHF
TRBJ1-1	TRBV10-3	TRBD1	many	TGTGCCATCAGTGAGTCACCTTGGGCAGGGGGAGATGGGACTGAAGCTTTCTTT	CAISESPWAGGDGTEAFF
TRBJ2-1	TRBV19	-	-	TGTGCCAGTAGTATAGATGCCGGGACTGTCAATGAGCAGTTCTTC	CASSIDAGTVNEQFF
TRBJ1-1	TRBV29-1	-	-	TGCAGCGCCCAGGGTACAAGTGGAGCTTTCTTT	CSAQGTSGAFF
TRBJ2-1	TRBV20-1	-	few	TGCAGTGCTAGAGTGGGGCCCAGCCGTAGTGAGCAGTTCTTC	CSARVGPSRSEQFF
TRBJ1-2	TRBV7-8	-	few	TGTGCCAGCAGCTTATCTCGGACCAAGGACTATGGCTACACCTTC	CASSLSRTKDYGYTF
TRBJ2-7	TRBV2	-	few	TGTGCCAGCAGTTTATCCGGGGGTGGCGAGCAGTACTTC	CASSLSGGGEQYF
TRBJ1-5	TRBV7-2	TRBD1	-	TGTGCCAGCACTTCCCGGGACAGTGGAGCGCCCCAGCATTTT	CASTSRDSGAPQHF
TRBJ2-7	TRBV30	TRBD2	-	TGTGCCTGGAGCGCCCGGGTGGGACTAGTAAGCGAGCAGTACTTC	CAWSARVGLVSEQYF
TRBJ1-4	TRBV20-1	-	-	TGCAGTGCTAGAGTAGACAGGGAAAAACTGTTTTTT	CSARVDREKLFF
TRBJ1-5	TRBV7-9	TRBD1	many	TGTGCCAGCAGCTCAGACAGGGGGCGCGATCAGCCCCAGCATTTT	CASSSDRGRDQPQHF
TRBJ1-6	TRBV19	-	few	TGTGCCAGTAGTACCCAGGGTAAAGGTAGTTCACCCCTCCACTTT	CASSTQGKGSSPLHF
TRBJ1-2	TRBV6-5	-	many	TGTGCCAGCAGTTACAGGGGCGGCTACACCTTC	CASSYRGGYTF
TRBJ2-1	TRBV11-2	-	many	TGTGCCAGCAGCTCCCCCCGGCTGGACGGTGGGTCCAATGAGCAGTTCTTC	CASSSPRLDGGSNEQFF